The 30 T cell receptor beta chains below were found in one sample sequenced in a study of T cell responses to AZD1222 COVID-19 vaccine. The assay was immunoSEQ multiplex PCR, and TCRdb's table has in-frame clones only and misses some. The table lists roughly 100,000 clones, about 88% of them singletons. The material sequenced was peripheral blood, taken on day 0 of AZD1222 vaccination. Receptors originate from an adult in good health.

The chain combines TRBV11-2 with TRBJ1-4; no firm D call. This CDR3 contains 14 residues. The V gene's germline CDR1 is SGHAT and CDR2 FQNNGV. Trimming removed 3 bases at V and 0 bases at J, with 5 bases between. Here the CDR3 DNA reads TGTGCCAGCAGCTTGGAGACAACTAATGAAAAACTGTTTTTT. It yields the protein CASSLETTNEKLFF.

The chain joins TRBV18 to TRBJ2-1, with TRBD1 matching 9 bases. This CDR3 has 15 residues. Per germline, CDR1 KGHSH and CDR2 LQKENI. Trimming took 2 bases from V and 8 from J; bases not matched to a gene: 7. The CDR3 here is CASSPMGTGRDEQFF. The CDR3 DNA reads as TGTGCCAGCTCACCAATGGGGACAGGGCGTGATGAGCAGTTCTTC.

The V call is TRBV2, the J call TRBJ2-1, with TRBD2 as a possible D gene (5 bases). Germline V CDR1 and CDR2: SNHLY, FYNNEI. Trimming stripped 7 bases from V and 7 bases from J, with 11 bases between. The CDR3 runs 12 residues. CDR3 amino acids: CASNAGENEQFF. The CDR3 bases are TGTGCCAGCAATGCCGGGGAGAATGAGCAGTTCTTC.

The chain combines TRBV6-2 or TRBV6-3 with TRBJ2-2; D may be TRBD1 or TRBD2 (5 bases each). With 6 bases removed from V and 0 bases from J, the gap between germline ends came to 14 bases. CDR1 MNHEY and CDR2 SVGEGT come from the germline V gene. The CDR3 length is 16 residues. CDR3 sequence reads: CASSRGTAANTGELFF. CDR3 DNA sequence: TGTGCCAGCAGCAGAGGGACGGCCGCGAACACCGGGGAGCTGTTTTTT.

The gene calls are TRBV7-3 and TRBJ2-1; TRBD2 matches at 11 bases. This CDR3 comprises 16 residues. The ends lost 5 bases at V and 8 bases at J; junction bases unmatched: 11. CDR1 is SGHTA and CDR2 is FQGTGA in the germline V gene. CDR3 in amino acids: CASSQGTSGPMDEQFF. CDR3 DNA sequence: TGTGCCAGCAGCCAAGGGACTAGCGGTCCGATGGATGAGCAGTTCTTC.

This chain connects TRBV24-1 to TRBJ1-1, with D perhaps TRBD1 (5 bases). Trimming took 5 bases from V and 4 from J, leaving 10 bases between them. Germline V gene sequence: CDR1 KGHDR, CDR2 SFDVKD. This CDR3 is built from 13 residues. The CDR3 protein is CATSAGGTTEAFF. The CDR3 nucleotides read TGTGCCACCAGTGCGGGAGGGACCACTGAAGCTTTCTTT.

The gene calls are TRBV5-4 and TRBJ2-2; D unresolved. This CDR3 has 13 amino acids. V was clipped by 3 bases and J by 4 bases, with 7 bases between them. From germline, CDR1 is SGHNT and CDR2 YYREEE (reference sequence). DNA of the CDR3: TGTGCCAGCAGCTCGTTAGTCACCGGGGAGCTGTTTTTT. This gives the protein CASSSLVTGELFF. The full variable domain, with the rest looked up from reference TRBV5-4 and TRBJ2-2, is ETGVTQSPTHLIKTRGQQVTLRCSSQSGHNTVSWYQQALGQGPQFIFQYYREEENGRGNFPPRFSGLQFPNYSSELNVNALELDDSALYLCASSSLVTGELFFGEGSRLTVL.

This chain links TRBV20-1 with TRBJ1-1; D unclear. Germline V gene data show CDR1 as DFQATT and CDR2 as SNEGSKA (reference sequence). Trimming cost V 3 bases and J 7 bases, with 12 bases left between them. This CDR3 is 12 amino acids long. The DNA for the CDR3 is TGCAGTGCTAGTGGGCAAGAACTTGAAGCTTTCTTT. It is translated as CSASGQELEAFF.

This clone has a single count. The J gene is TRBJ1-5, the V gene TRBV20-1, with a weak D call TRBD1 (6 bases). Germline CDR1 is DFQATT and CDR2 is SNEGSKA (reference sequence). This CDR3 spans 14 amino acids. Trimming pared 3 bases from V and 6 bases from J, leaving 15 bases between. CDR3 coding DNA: TGCAGTGCTAGTTTCGCCAGGGGTAGTCAGCCCCAGCATTTT. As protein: CSASFARGSQPQHF.

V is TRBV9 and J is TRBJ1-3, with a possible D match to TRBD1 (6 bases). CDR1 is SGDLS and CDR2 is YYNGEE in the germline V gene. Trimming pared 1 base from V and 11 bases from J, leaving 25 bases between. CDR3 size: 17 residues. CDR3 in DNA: TGTGCCAGCAGCGTATCCACCAATCCACAGGGTCTAGACTCCATATATTTT. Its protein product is CASSVSTNPQGLDSIYF.

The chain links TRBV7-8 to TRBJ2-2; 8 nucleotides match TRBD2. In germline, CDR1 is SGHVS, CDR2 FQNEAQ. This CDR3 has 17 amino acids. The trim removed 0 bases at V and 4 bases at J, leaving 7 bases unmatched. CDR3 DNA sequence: TGTGCCAGCAGCTTAGCGAGCGGGACTAGTTCCACCGGGGAGCTGTTTTTT. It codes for CASSLASGTSSTGELFF.

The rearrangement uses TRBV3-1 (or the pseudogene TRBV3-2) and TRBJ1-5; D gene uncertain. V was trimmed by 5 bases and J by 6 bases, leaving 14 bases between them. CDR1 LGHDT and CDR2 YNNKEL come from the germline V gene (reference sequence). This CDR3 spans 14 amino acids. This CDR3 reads CASSDASGSQPQHF. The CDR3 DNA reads TGTGCCAGCAGCGACGCTTCAGGCTCTCAGCCCCAGCATTTT.

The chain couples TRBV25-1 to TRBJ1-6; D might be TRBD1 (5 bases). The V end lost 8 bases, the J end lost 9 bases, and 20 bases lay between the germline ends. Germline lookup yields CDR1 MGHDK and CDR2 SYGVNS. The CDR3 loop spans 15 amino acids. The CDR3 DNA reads TGTGCCAGCGCGACCTGGGGACCAGAGGTTTCACCCCTCCACTTT. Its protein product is CASATWGPEVSPLHF.

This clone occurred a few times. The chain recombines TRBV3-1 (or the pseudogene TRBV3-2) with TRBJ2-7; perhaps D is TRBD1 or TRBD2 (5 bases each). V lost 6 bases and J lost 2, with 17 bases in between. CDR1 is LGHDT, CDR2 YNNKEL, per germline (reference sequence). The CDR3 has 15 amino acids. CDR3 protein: CASSPFGGVTYEQYF. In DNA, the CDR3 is TGTGCCAGCAGTCCTTTTGGGGGAGTGACCTACGAGCAGTACTTC.

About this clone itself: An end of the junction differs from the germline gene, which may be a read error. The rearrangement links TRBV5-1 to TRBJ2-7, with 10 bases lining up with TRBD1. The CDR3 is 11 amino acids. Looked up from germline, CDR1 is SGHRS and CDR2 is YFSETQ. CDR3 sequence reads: CASSFGQGETF. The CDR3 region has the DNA TGCGCCAGCAGTTTTGGACAGGGGGAAACCTTC.

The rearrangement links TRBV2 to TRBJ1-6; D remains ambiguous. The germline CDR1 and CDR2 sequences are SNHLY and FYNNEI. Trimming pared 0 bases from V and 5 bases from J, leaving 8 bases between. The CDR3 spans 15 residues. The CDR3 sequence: CASSEAGQNNSPLHF. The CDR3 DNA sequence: TGTGCCAGCAGTGAAGCAGGGCAGAATAATTCACCCCTCCACTTT.

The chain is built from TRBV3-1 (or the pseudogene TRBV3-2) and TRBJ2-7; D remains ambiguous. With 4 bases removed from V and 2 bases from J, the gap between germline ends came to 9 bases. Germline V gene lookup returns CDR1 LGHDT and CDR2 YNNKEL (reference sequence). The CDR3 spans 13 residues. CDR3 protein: CASSPRATYEQYF. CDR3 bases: TGTGCCAGCAGCCCCCGGGCCACCTACGAGCAGTACTTC.

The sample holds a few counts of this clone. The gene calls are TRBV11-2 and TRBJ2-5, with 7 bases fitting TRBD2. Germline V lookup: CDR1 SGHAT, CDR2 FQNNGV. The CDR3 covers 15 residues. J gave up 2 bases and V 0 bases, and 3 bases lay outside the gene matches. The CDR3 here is CASSLETSVQETQYF. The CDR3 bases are TGTGCCAGCAGCTTAGAAACTAGCGTACAAGAGACCCAGTACTTC.

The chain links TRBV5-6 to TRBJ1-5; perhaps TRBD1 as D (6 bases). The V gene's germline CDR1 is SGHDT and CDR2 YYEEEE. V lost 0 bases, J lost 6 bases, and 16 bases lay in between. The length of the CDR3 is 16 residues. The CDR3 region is CASSLAVRGKFQPQHF. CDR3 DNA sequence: TGTGCCAGCAGCTTGGCCGTTAGGGGGAAGTTTCAGCCCCAGCATTTT.

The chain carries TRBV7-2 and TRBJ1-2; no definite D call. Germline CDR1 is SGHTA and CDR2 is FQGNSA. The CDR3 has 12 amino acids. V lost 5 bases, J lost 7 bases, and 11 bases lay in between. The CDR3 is CASSPRTTGYTF. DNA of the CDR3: TGTGCCAGCAGCCCTCGAACGACTGGCTACACCTTC.

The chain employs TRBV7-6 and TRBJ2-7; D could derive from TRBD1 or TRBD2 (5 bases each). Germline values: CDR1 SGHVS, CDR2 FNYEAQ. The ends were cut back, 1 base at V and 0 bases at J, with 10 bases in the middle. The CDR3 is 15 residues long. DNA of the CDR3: TGTGCCAGCAGCTTAGGGGACCTGAGCTCCTACGAGCAGTACTTC. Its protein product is CASSLGDLSSYEQYF. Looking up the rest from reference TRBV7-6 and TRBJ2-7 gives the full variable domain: GAGVSQSPRYKVTKRGQDVALRCDPISGHVSLYWYRQALGQGPEFLTYFNYEAQQDKSGLPNDRFSAERPEGSISTLTIQRTEQRDSAMYRCASSLGDLSSYEQYFGPGTRLTVT.

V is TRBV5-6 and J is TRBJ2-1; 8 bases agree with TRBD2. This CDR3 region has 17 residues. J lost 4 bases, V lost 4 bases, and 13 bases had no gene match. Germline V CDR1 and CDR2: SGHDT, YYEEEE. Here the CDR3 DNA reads TGTGCCAGCAGCACCCGCTGGGGGTCTAGCGGGTACAATGAGCAGTTCTTC. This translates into CASSTRWGSSGYNEQFF.

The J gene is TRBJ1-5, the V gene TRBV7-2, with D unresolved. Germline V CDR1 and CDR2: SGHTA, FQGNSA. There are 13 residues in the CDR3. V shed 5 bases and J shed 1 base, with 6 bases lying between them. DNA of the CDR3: TGTGCCAGCAGCACGCAGAGCAATCAGCCCCAGCATTTT. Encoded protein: CASSTQSNQPQHF.

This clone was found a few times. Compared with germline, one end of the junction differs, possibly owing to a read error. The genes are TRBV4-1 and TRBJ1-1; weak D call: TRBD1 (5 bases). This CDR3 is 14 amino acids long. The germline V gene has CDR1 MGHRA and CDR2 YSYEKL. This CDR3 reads CASSKEGASREAFF. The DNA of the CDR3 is TGCGCCAGCAGCAAAGAAGGGGCCTCCCGAGAAGCTTTCTTT.

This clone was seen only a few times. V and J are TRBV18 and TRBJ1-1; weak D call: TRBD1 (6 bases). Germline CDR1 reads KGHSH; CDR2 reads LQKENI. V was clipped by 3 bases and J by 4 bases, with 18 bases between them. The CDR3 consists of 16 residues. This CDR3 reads CASSPGTGGPSTEAFF. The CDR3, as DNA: TGTGCCAGCTCACCGGGGACGGGGGGGCCTAGCACTGAAGCTTTCTTT. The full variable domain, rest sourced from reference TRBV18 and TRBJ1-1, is NAGVMQNPRHLVRRRGQEARLRCSPMKGHSHVYWYRQLPEEGLKFMVYLQKENIIDESGMPKERFSAEFPKEGPSILRIQQVVRGDSAAYFCASSPGTGGPSTEAFFGQGTRLTVV.

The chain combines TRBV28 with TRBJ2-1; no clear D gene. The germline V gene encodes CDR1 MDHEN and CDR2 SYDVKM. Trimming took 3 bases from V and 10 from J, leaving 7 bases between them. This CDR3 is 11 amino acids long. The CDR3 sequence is CASSLPREQFF. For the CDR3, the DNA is TGTGCCAGCAGTTTGCCTCGGGAGCAGTTCTTC.

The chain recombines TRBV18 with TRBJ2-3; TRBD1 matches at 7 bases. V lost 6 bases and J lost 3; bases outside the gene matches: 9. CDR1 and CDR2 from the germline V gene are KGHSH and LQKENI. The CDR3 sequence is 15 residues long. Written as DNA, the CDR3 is TGTGCCAGCTCTGTCCGGGACAGCCCTACAGATACGCAGTATTTT. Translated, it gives CASSVRDSPTDTQYF.

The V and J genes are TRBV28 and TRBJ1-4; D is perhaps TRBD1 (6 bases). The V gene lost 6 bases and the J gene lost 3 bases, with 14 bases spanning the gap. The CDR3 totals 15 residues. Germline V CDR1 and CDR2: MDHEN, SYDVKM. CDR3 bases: TGTGCCAGCAGGCCAGGGGTTGGGGCTAATGAAAAACTGTTTTTT. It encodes CASRPGVGANEKLFF. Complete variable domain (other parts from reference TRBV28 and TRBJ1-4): DVKVTQSSRYLVKRTGEKVFLECVQDMDHENMFWYRQDPGLGLRLIYFSYDVKMKEKGDIPEGYSVSREKKERFSLILESASTNQTSMYLCASRPGVGANEKLFFGSGTQLSVL.

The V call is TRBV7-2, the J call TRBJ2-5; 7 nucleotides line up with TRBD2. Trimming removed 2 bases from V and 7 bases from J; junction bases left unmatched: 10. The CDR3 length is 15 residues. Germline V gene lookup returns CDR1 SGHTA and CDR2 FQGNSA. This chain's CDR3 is CASSLTRGGVGTQYF. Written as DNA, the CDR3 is TGTGCCAGCAGCTTAACCCGGGGAGGGGTTGGGACCCAGTACTTC.

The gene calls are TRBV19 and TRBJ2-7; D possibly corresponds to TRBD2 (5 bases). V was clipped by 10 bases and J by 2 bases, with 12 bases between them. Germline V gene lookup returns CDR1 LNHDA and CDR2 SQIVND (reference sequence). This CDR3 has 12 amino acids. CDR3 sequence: CATEDGAYEQYF. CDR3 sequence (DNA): TGTGCCACCGAGGACGGGGCCTACGAGCAGTACTTC.